The present TCR beta chain was sequenced within a study of CD8 T cells in Susac syndrome. TCR beta sequences were obtained from blood CD8+ and CD4+ T cells. About this clonotype itself: What it binds is unknown.

Study-wide findings and caveats: The study's TCR sequencing and HLA analysis drew on a certain number of individuals. That number was acknowledged as relatively small. The CD4+ T cell repertoire of patients with Susac syndrome showed no detectable clonal expansion.

The authors reverse transcribed roughly 0.5 to 1 ug RNA with random hexamers. TCR beta CDR3 was amplified by immunoSEQ multiplex PCR. This amplification extended across 54 Vbeta and 13 Jbeta segments. A single record per CDR3 protein comes from TCRdb applying MiXCR to the immunoSEQ multiplex PCR reads. The repertoire has hundreds of thousands of distinct CDR3 sequences, 94% of them found once; the top ten carry roughly 0.14%. Germline values: CDR1 SGHDN, CDR2 FVKESK. CDR3 length: 18 amino acids. The V end was cut by 3 bases, the J end by 5 bases, with 24 bases between. The chain is built from TRBV14 and TRBJ2-3, with a tentative D call TRBD2 (6 bases). This TCR came from a human donor with Susac syndrome. The sample comprised CD4+ T cells from PBMCs. DNA for the CDR3: TGTGCCAGCAGCCAGACTACCGCGCGGGGTCCATCCAGAGATACGCAGTATTTT. This translates into CASSQTTARGPSRDTQYF.